This T cell receptor (beta chain) is drawn from a study of T cell repertoires in aging, cancer and after chemotherapy. Across the whole study: Chronic lymphocytic leukemia patients on fludarabine- or bendamustine-based regimens gave paired samples before and after chemotherapy.

This clonotype is medium-sized. Its specificity is unknown. Rearranged V-D-J TRB sequences were amplified with a mixed TRB-A/B primer pool. TCRdb recomputed calls from the multiplex PCR reads with MiXCR, one row per CDR3 protein. The sample holds 9,000 or so distinct CDR3 sequences, around 22% seen once. Study-wide results and caveats: Healthy donors lost TCR diversity with age mainly through richness, cancer patients through richness and evenness.

Amplification of TCR beta used genomic DNA extracted from peripheral blood. The sequence was collected from a human donor with a blood cancer. The donor label of this sample is uncertain. The specimen was blood.

This CDR3 reads CASSFVRLAGTDTQYF. The DNA for the CDR3 is TGTGCCAGCAGCTTTGTCCGACTAGCAGGCACAGATACGCAGTATTTT. The chain recombines TRBV11-1 with TRBJ2-3; TRBD2 aligns across 7 bases. V lost 3 bases to trimming and J lost 1 base; unmatched junction nucleotides: 7. Germline CDR1 and CDR2: SGHAT and FQDESV (reference sequence). The CDR3 loop spans 16 amino acids.